A single sample is the source of the 21 T cell receptor beta chains below, sequenced in a study of technical replicates of blood from several donors. Profiled with immunoSEQ multiplex PCR; TCRdb holds only in-frame clones, not every one. The data show tens of thousands of clones, approximately 98% seen once. The sequenced sample was T cells isolated from PBMCs. These receptor sequences come from a human donor in good health.

The DNA of the CDR3 is TGTGCCAGCAGGGGGACTAGCGGGTACATCTCTCTGGCGTACTTC. As protein: CASRGTSGYISLAYF. This chain joins TRBV2 and TRBJ2-7; TRBD2 agrees at 12 bases. The J segment lost 12 bases and the V segment lost 6 bases, leaving 15 bases of the junction unmatched. Germline loops: CDR1 SNHLY, CDR2 FYNNEI. There are 15 residues in the CDR3.

The chain couples TRBV9 to TRBJ2-3; maybe TRBD2 (6 bases). V was shortened by 4 bases and J by 4 bases, with 13 bases between the two germline ends. Germline CDR1 SGDLS, CDR2 YYNGEE. This CDR3 has 14 amino acids. The CDR3: CASSYGTHSDTQYF. CDR3 coding DNA: TGTGCCAGCAGCTACGGGACTCACTCAGATACGCAGTATTTT.

This sequence joins TRBV5-1 and TRBJ2-7; 7 positions agree with TRBD1. Trimming at V came to 5 bases and at J to 3 bases, leaving 11 bases not matched to a gene. The CDR3 has 15 amino acids. Per the germline V gene, CDR1 is SGHRS and CDR2 is YFSETQ. The CDR3 DNA is TGCGCCAGCAGTTTACCGGGACAGTCAGACTACGAGCAGTACTTC. It codes for CASSLPGQSDYEQYF.

The V gene is TRBV7-8, the J gene TRBJ2-2; D is unclear. Per germline, CDR1 SGHVS and CDR2 FQNEAQ. The CDR3 contains 14 residues. The V end lost 2 bases, the J end lost 1 base, and 5 bases lay between the germline ends. The CDR3 loop reads CASSLSRNTGELFF. DNA for the CDR3: TGTGCCAGCAGCTTATCTCGGAACACCGGGGAGCTGTTTTTT.

The chain has TRBV5-6 and TRBJ2-3, with TRBD2 identical over 12 bases. CDR3 length: 15 residues. V was pared by 2 bases and J by 4 bases, with 2 bases of the junction left unmatched. Germline V gene lookup returns CDR1 SGHDT and CDR2 YYEEEE. Here the CDR3 DNA reads TGTGCCAGCAGCTTTCGACTAGCGGGAGCAGATACGCAGTATTTT. It encodes CASSFRLAGADTQYF.

This sequence joins TRBV12-5 and TRBJ2-7; no clear D. This CDR3 has 16 amino acids. Germline values: CDR1 LGHNT, CDR2 FRNRAP. The V and J ends lost 5 bases and 5 bases respectively, with 22 bases between them. CDR3 DNA sequence: TGTGCTAGTGGTCCGCCTCTGGGCGCGCAGTCTAACGAGCAGTACTTC. Translating gives CASGPPLGAQSNEQYF.

J is TRBJ2-5 and V is TRBV7-9; D is perhaps TRBD2 (5 bases). The CDR3 runs to 16 residues. Trimming removed 2 bases from V and 5 bases from J, with 18 bases in between. In germline, CDR1 is SEHNR, CDR2 FQNEAQ (reference sequence). The CDR3 sequence is CASSLWAGKYYETQYF. CDR3 sequence (DNA): TGTGCCAGCAGCTTATGGGCGGGCAAGTATTATGAGACCCAGTACTTC.

The chain is built from TRBV6-4 and TRBJ1-2; D unclear. The ends were cut back, 3 bases at V and 3 bases at J, with 14 bases in the middle. There are 15 residues in the CDR3. Germline V CDR1 and CDR2: MRHNA, SNTAGT. For the CDR3, the DNA is TGTGCCAGCAGTGATTGGGCGGGAAGCTACTATGGCTACACCTTC. This sequence encodes CASSDWAGSYYGYTF.

Details on this clone: At one of its ends the junction is not consistent with the germline gene, which may arise from a read error. This chain uses TRBV4-2 with TRBJ2-5; D possibly corresponds to TRBD1 (6 bases). Germline CDR1 is LGHNA and CDR2 is YNFKEQ. The CDR3 has 14 amino acids. The CDR3 loop reads CASSQERGQGTQYF. CDR3 bases: TGTGCCAGCAGCCAAGAAAGGGGACAAGGGACCCAGTACTTC.

The chain employs TRBV11-2 and TRBJ2-5; perhaps TRBD2 as D (6 bases). The length of the CDR3 is 14 residues. V was clipped by 1 base and J by 5 bases, with 11 bases between them. Per germline, CDR1 SGHAT and CDR2 FQNNGV. CDR3 in amino acids: CASSLVWGDETQYF. The CDR3 coding sequence is TGTGCCAGCAGCTTAGTATGGGGGGACGAGACCCAGTACTTC.

This chain uses TRBV7-9 with TRBJ1-1; D gene uncertain. The CDR3 extends over 12 amino acids. From germline, CDR1 is SEHNR and CDR2 FQNEAQ (reference sequence). V dropped 5 bases and J dropped 6 bases, with 10 bases sitting between them. The CDR3 reads CASSPIKSEAFF. The CDR3 DNA sequence: TGTGCCAGCAGCCCTATTAAGTCTGAAGCTTTCTTT.

This chain connects TRBV5-4 to TRBJ1-1, with TRBD1 identical over 7 bases. The V segment lost 4 bases and the J segment 4 bases; nucleotides outside the gene matches: 7. Per the germline V gene, CDR1 is SGHNT and CDR2 is YYREEE (reference sequence). This CDR3 comprises 14 residues. In nucleotides, the CDR3 is TGTGCCAGCAGCCCCAAGGGGGCCGGCACTGAAGCTTTCTTT. Translated: CASSPKGAGTEAFF.

The gene calls are TRBV19 and TRBJ2-2; 7 bases fit TRBD2. Germline-derived CDR1 and CDR2 are LNHDA and SQIVND (reference sequence). The CDR3 is made up of 13 amino acids. The V segment lost 5 bases and the J segment 8 bases; nucleotides outside the gene matches: 5. This CDR3 is CASSPRETGELFF. The CDR3 DNA reads as TGTGCCAGTAGTCCGCGGGAGACTGGGGAGCTGTTTTTT.

The V and J genes are TRBV7-2 and TRBJ2-1, with D maybe TRBD2 (5 bases). Per germline, CDR1 SGHTA and CDR2 FQGNSA. Deletions cut 4 bases from V and 9 bases from J, with 19 bases between. CDR3 length: 15 residues. CDR3 loop: CASSSLGGAPPEQFF. CDR3 sequence (DNA): TGTGCCAGCAGCTCGTTAGGAGGAGCTCCGCCTGAGCAGTTCTTC.

The chain carries TRBV19 and TRBJ1-4; the D gene is possibly TRBD1 (5 bases). The germline V and J ends were trimmed by 3 bases and 5 bases, with 7 bases remaining between them. The CDR3 consists of 13 residues. Germline V CDR1 and CDR2: LNHDA, SQIVND (reference sequence). CDR3 sequence: CASSIGGNEKLFF. The CDR3 nucleotides read TGTGCCAGTAGTATCGGGGGAAATGAAAAACTGTTTTTT.

The chain carries TRBV11-2 and TRBJ1-2; 7 bases agree with TRBD1. The CDR3 extends over 14 amino acids. CDR1 SGHAT and CDR2 FQNNGV come from the germline V gene. V shed 0 bases and J 8 bases; nucleotides not matched to a gene: 6. CDR3 DNA: TGTGCCAGCAGCTTAGATTCAGGGGGTCGGGGCTACACCTTC. Protein: CASSLDSGGRGYTF.

The chain carries TRBV7-9 and TRBJ2-3, with D possibly matching TRBD2 (5 bases). V dropped 7 bases and J dropped 2 bases, with 16 bases sitting between them. Germline-derived CDR1 and CDR2 are SEHNR and FQNEAQ (reference sequence). The CDR3 loop spans 15 amino acids. The CDR3 DNA reads TGTGCCAGCAATTTTAAAGGAGGCTTCACAGATACGCAGTATTTT. It specifies CASNFKGGFTDTQYF.

CDR3 coding DNA: TGTGCCAGCGCTACCCTTACAGGGGTGCGATACGAAAAACTGTTTTTT. Amino acids: CASATLTGVRYEKLFF. The chain employs TRBV28 and TRBJ1-4; 7 bases are shared with TRBD1. Trimming removed 8 bases from V and 8 bases from J; junction bases left unmatched: 17. The CDR3 extends over 16 amino acids. Germline CDR1 is MDHEN and CDR2 is SYDVKM.

The chain uses TRBV2 and TRBJ2-3; TRBD2 aligns across 7 bases. CDR1 and CDR2 from the germline V gene are SNHLY and FYNNEI. V was clipped by 3 bases and J by 1 base; unmatched bases: 7. This CDR3 is built from 16 residues. The CDR3 coding sequence is TGTGCCAGCAGTGATGGACTAGGGAGACGCACAGATACGCAGTATTTT. Translated: CASSDGLGRRTDTQYF.

Written as DNA, the CDR3 is TGCGCCAGCAGATCCTTAGTGGGGACTCCTGAAGCTTTCTTT. As protein: CASRSLVGTPEAFF. This chain joins TRBV5-1 and TRBJ1-1, with TRBD1 as a possible D gene (5 bases). V shed 5 bases and J shed 6 bases, with 17 bases lying between them. CDR3 length equals 14 residues. Germline V CDR1 and CDR2: SGHRS, YFSETQ.

The rearrangement uses TRBV27 and TRBJ2-1; D ambiguous. The V gene's germline CDR1 is MNHEY and CDR2 SMNVEV (reference sequence). Trimming pared 5 bases from V and 7 bases from J, leaving 15 bases between. This CDR3 region has 14 residues. The CDR3 loop reads CASSPSVPWNEQFF. DNA for the CDR3: TGTGCCAGCAGTCCGAGTGTCCCTTGGAATGAGCAGTTCTTC.